These 17 T cell receptor beta chains came from one sample sequenced in a study of T cell changes during pregnancy in multiple sclerosis. The data were produced by immunoSEQ multiplex PCR, yet TCRdb's version contains in-frame clones alone and is incomplete. Among tens of thousands of clones listed, around 93% were seen once. This material consisted of CD4+ T cells from peripheral blood mononuclear cells, taken after pregnancy. The receptors shown here come from a female donor with multiple sclerosis, enrolled in a pregnancy study.

V and J are TRBV5-1 and TRBJ2-7; 8 nucleotides line up with TRBD1. Germline V CDR1 and CDR2: SGHRS, YFSETQ. V was pared by 4 bases and J by 5 bases, with 11 bases of the junction left unmatched. The CDR3 runs 15 residues. The CDR3, as DNA: TGCGCCAGCAGCAGGGGACAGGTGCTGATTGACGAGCAGTACTTC. The encoded protein is CASSRGQVLIDEQYF.

V gene TRBV5-1 combines with J gene TRBJ1-2; TRBD1 matches at 9 bases. The germline V gene encodes CDR1 SGHRS and CDR2 YFSETQ. The CDR3 loop spans 16 amino acids. V dropped 4 bases and J dropped 7; count of bases not matched to a gene: 14. The DNA for the CDR3 is TGCGCCAGCAGCACAACAAAGGGACAGGGAGTTGGTGGCTACACCTTC. Its translation is CASSTTKGQGVGGYTF.

The rearrangement uses TRBV15 and TRBJ2-3; 10 nucleotides agree with TRBD1. The J segment lost 7 bases and the V segment lost 0 bases, leaving 4 bases of the junction unmatched. Germline loops: CDR1 LNHNV, CDR2 YYDKDF (reference sequence). This CDR3 comprises 15 residues. DNA for the CDR3: TGTGCCACCAGCAGAGAACGGGACAGGGGTTATACGCAGTATTTT. As protein: CATSRERDRGYTQYF.

This clone has more than one count but fewer than ten. Germline and junction disagree at one end, which may indicate a read error. The J gene is TRBJ1-4, the V gene TRBV20-1, with D tentatively TRBD1 (6 bases). This CDR3 is 8 amino acids long. CDR1 is DFQATT, CDR2 SNEGSKA, per germline (reference sequence). The chain's CDR3 is CSAYWGLF. CDR3 nucleotide sequence: TGCAGTGCCTACTGGGGGCTTTTT.

J is TRBJ2-7 and V is TRBV7-2; 7 bases line up with TRBD1. CDR1 is SGHTA and CDR2 is FQGNSA in the germline V gene. The CDR3 length is 14 residues. V shed 4 bases, J shed 2 bases, and the junction held 5 bases outside the gene matches. The CDR3 DNA reads as TGTGCCAGCAGCTCCATTGACAGGGCCTACGAGCAGTACTTC. Translation: CASSSIDRAYEQYF. The full variable domain, with the rest looked up from reference TRBV7-2 and TRBJ2-7, is GAGVSQSPSNKVTEKGKDVELRCDPISGHTALYWYRQSLGQGLEFLIYFQGNSAPDKSGLPSDRFSAERTGGSVSTLTIQRTQQEDSAVYLCASSSIDRAYEQYFGPGTRLTVT.

The chain couples TRBV5-1 to TRBJ2-5, with 7 positions matching TRBD2. The CDR3 totals 16 residues. Trimming cost V 1 base and J 3 bases; bases outside gene matches: 9. CDR1 and CDR2 from the germline V gene are SGHRS and YFSETQ. The CDR3 loop reads CASSLSGTTLKETQYF. Here the CDR3 DNA reads TGCGCCAGCAGCTTGTCCGGGACTACACTCAAAGAGACCCAGTACTTC. The variable domain in full, completed from reference TRBV5-1 and TRBJ2-5, reads KAGVTQTPRYLIKTRGQQVTLSCSPISGHRSVSWYQQTPGQGLQFLFEYFSETQRNKGNFPGRFSGRQFSNSRSEMNVSTLELGDSALYLCASSLSGTTLKETQYFGPGTRLLVL.

CDR3 residues: CASSFEENSPLHF. CDR3 nucleotide sequence: TGCGCCAGCAGCTTTGAGGAAAATTCACCCCTCCACTTT. The rearrangement uses TRBV5-1 and TRBJ1-6; no reliable D call. Trimming shortened V by 2 bases and J by 7 bases, and 7 bases separated the two germline ends. Germline CDR1 is SGHRS and CDR2 is YFSETQ. There are 13 residues in the CDR3. The full variable domain, rest sourced from reference TRBV5-1 and TRBJ1-6, is KAGVTQTPRYLIKTRGQQVTLSCSPISGHRSVSWYQQTPGQGLQFLFEYFSETQRNKGNFPGRFSGRQFSNSRSEMNVSTLELGDSALYLCASSFEENSPLHFGNGTRLTVT.

The chain employs TRBV10-3 and TRBJ2-5; 9 nucleotides line up with TRBD1. Germline lookup yields CDR1 ENHRY and CDR2 SYGVKD. The V and J ends lost 10 bases and 5 bases, in that order; junction bases with no gene match: 8. The CDR3 has 13 residues. CDR3 in DNA: TGTGCCACCTCCCGGGACAGGGTCGAGACCCAGTACTTC. This sequence encodes CATSRDRVETQYF.

V gene TRBV5-5 combines with J gene TRBJ2-3; 9 bases line up with TRBD2. Germline lookup yields CDR1 SGHKS and CDR2 YYEKEE (reference sequence). V gave up 5 bases and J gave up 8 bases; unmatched junction bases: 15. CDR3 length: 16 residues. CDR3 amino acids: CASRRGSAGGPLTQYF. CDR3 sequence (DNA): TGTGCCAGCAGGAGGGGGTCGGCGGGGGGGCCTCTTACGCAGTATTTT.

The chain uses TRBV27 and TRBJ2-7; 11 bases line up with TRBD1. The CDR3 sequence is 16 residues long. Germline CDR1 and CDR2: MNHEY and SMNVEV (reference sequence). The junction had 10 bases not matched to a gene; V was cut back by 7 bases and J by 2 bases. CDR3 coding DNA: TGTGCCAGCAAGTTTGGAGGGACAGGGGGGGCCTACGAGCAGTACTTC. As protein: CASKFGGTGGAYEQYF.

The rearrangement joins TRBV7-2 to TRBJ1-2, with 9 bases matching TRBD1. The germline V gene has CDR1 SGHTA and CDR2 FQGNSA. CDR3 length equals 14 residues. Germline trimming cut 1 base from V and 4 bases from J; bases unmatched to any gene: 1. CDR3 residues: CASSLGGQGYGYTF. The CDR3 DNA reads TGTGCCAGCAGCTTAGGGGGACAGGGCTATGGCTACACCTTC.

J is TRBJ1-4 and V is TRBV5-1; D is undetermined. The CDR3 runs to 16 residues. In germline, CDR1 is SGHRS, CDR2 YFSETQ. The V end lost 3 bases, the J end lost 4 bases, and 16 bases lay between the germline ends. CDR3 amino acids: CASSYSPQNLNEKLFF. The CDR3 bases are TGCGCCAGCAGCTATTCCCCACAGAACCTTAATGAAAAACTGTTTTTT.

For the CDR3, the DNA is TGTGCCACCTCTAATGAAAAACTGTTTTTT. It codes for CATSNEKLFF. The rearrangement links TRBV6-1 to TRBJ1-4; D uncertain. With 10 bases removed from V and 3 bases from J, the gap between germline ends came to 3 bases. The CDR3 spans 10 residues. Per the germline V gene, CDR1 is MNHNS and CDR2 is SASEGT.

This clone was found once. The gene calls are TRBV5-6 and TRBJ2-3; 10 bases line up with TRBD1. With 7 bases clipped from V and 6 bases from J, the junction kept 5 bases outside the gene matches. Germline assignment: CDR1 SGHDT and CDR2 YYEEEE. This CDR3 comprises 13 residues. CDR3 nucleotide sequence: TGTGCCAGCCGGGACAGGGGTCGGGATACGCAGTATTTT. Encoded protein: CASRDRGRDTQYF.

The CDR3 here is CASSEPGQGASGYTF. CDR3 in DNA: TGTGCCAGCAGTGAACCGGGACAGGGGGCGAGCGGCTACACCTTC. The J gene is TRBJ1-2, the V gene TRBV25-1; 12 bases agree with TRBD1. The CDR3 extends over 15 amino acids. The V segment lost 2 bases and the J segment 8 bases; nucleotides outside the gene matches: 6. Germline V gene lookup returns CDR1 MGHDK and CDR2 SYGVNS.

The chain couples TRBV28 to TRBJ2-7, with a tentative D call TRBD1 (5 bases). This CDR3 region has 14 residues. Trimming pared 5 bases from V and 6 bases from J, leaving 17 bases between. Per germline, CDR1 MDHEN and CDR2 SYDVKM. This CDR3 reads CASSSIPNRREQYF. The CDR3 DNA follows: TGTGCCAGCAGTAGCATCCCCAACAGGCGCGAGCAGTACTTC.

This chain connects TRBV5-6 to TRBJ2-1; possible D gene TRBD1, 5 bases. CDR3 length: 16 residues. The V gene's germline CDR1 is SGHDT and CDR2 YYEEEE. V lost 4 bases and J 0 bases, leaving 14 bases between the germline ends. CDR3: CASSPQGSNSYNEQFF. CDR3 DNA: TGTGCCAGCAGCCCCCAGGGTAGTAACTCCTACAATGAGCAGTTCTTC.